The entry below gives a single T cell receptor beta chain sequence along with its context. What it binds is unknown. This specimen comes from a study of T cell responses to AZD1222 COVID-19 vaccine. Study-level information: Second doses were pooled across both intervals (about 4 or about 12 weeks).

Study-wide results and caveats: At baseline, just five to seven AZD1222 recipients tested seropositive. Targeting of unmutated variant regions was reportedly seen in nearly half of spike-specific TCRs.

Germline CDR1 reads MNHEY; CDR2 reads SVGAGI. CDR3 length equals 15 residues. V was pared by 6 bases and J by 0 bases, with 12 bases between. Clones were sequenced by immunoSEQ multiplex PCR, and TCRdb holds only the in-frame ones, with some missing. The data contain around 110,000 clones, around 90% of them singletons. The gene calls are TRBV6-5 and TRBJ2-1; D unclear. Sequences were derived from peripheral blood, sampled on day 0 of AZD1222 vaccination. This TCR was recovered from an adult in good health. Written as DNA, the CDR3 is TGTGCCAGCAGGGAGCGCTATAGCTCCTACAATGAGCAGTTCTTC. Translation gives CASRERYSSYNEQFF.